These 24 T cell receptor beta chains were all obtained from the same sample, sequenced in a study of kidney transplant recipient with SARS-CoV-2 infection (dated by TCRdb to the early 2020s). In light of the paper, this sample's time point label describes: pre-pandemic baseline sample and day 111 after first positive SARS-CoV-2 test. The instrument given in TCRdb is Illumina MiSeq. TCRdb handled the public reads itself, with Q25 trimming in fastp and clone calling in MiXCR, and kept productive beta chains. One record per CDR3 amino acid sequence lists the most common genes and DNA. A total of 200,000 to 300,000 distinct CDR3 sequences appear in this sample, around 30% of them only once. Jointly, the top ten make up under 9.5% of the sample. The material sequenced was a blood sample, taken at baseline and around day 120 from a kidney transplant recipient. Receptors originate from a male patient between 25 and 39 years old who had COVID-19 and was a kidney transplant recipient. Some T cells may be donor cells from the graft after a transplant.

This clonotype was seen ten or more times. V usage is TRBV7-2 and J usage is TRBJ1-2, with 9 bases matching TRBD1. Germline loops: CDR1 SGHTA, CDR2 FQGNSA. The junction had 6 bases not matched to a gene; V was cut back by 5 bases and J by 5 bases. The CDR3 totals 14 residues. CDR3: CASSPPGQGYGYTF. Written as DNA, the CDR3 is TGTGCCAGCAGCCCACCGGGACAGGGATATGGCTACACCTTC.

As regards this clonotype: This probably arose from a read error, given a far larger clone one base away. The chain uses TRBV6-5 and TRBJ2-4; no firm D call. With the DNA end fitting TRBJ1-2 better, the J assignment may be wrong. Germline V gene sequence: CDR1 MNHEY, CDR2 SVGAGI. CDR3 length equals 17 residues. This CDR3 reads CVSSYQRSPLYSRGYTF. The CDR3 region has the DNA TGTGTCAGCAGTTACCAGAGGTCCCCCCTCTATTCTCGCGGCTACACCTTC.

As concerns this clonotype: This could be a read error, since a much larger clone is one nucleotide away. The chain employs TRBV6-5 and TRBJ1-1; a possible D gene is TRBD1 (5 bases). The CDR3 is made up of 13 amino acids. The germline CDR1 and CDR2 sequences are MNHEY and SVGAGI. The CDR3 loop reads CASRGRVNAEAFF. The CDR3 DNA reads TGTGCCAGCAGGGGACGGGTGAACGCTGAAGCTTTCTTT.

This clonotype was detected ten times or more. This chain connects TRBV11-2 to TRBJ2-2; D not resolved. The V gene's germline CDR1 is SGHAT and CDR2 FQNNGV. Between the trimmed V and J ends, which lost 1 base and 6 bases, there was a span of 6 bases. This CDR3 region has 13 residues. CDR3 loop: CASSLVGSGELFF. CDR3 nucleotides: TGTGCCAGCAGCTTAGTGGGGTCCGGGGAGCTGTTTTTT. Based on the CDR3 plus reference TRBV11-2 and TRBJ2-2, the full variable domain is EAGVAQSPRYKIIEKRQSVAFWCNPISGHATLYWYQQILGQGPKLLIQFQNNGVVDDSQLPKDRFSAERLKGVDSTLKIQPAKLEDSAVYLCASSLVGSGELFFGEGSRLTVL.

To note about this clonotype: A much larger clone sits a single nucleotide away, making a read error possible. The V and J genes are TRBV7-2 and TRBJ2-7, with D possibly called TRBD1 or TRBD2 (5 bases each). Germline assignment: CDR1 SGHTA and CDR2 FQGNSA. Trimming removed 5 bases from V and 2 bases from J, with 13 bases in between. This CDR3 has 14 residues. This chain's CDR3 is CASSPFRGPYEQYF. CDR3 coding DNA: TGTGCCAGCAGCCCCTTTCGGGGACCCTACGAGCAGTACTTC.

This clonotype was recorded at least ten times. V is TRBV28 and J is TRBJ1-2; TRBD1 agrees at 8 bases. Germline V gene lookup returns CDR1 MDHEN and CDR2 SYDVKM. This CDR3 has 15 residues. The ends lost 10 bases at V and 4 bases at J; junction bases unmatched: 14. Here the CDR3 reads CATLETGELGYGYTF. The CDR3 DNA reads TGTGCCACCCTGGAGACAGGGGAACTAGGCTATGGCTACACCTTC.

This clonotype has at least ten counts. The chain combines TRBV12-3 or TRBV12-4 with TRBJ2-3; TRBD2 matches 10 bases. V lost 1 base and J lost 0; bases outside the gene matches: 4. The CDR3 is 17 amino acids. In nucleotides, the CDR3 is TGTGCCAGCAGTTTAGTTCTGACTAGCGGGAGCACAGATACGCAGTATTTT. This codes for CASSLVLTSGSTDTQYF.

This clonotype showed up many times. V usage is TRBV12-5 and J usage is TRBJ2-1; D unclear. The CDR3 covers 17 residues. With 0 bases removed from V and 0 bases from J, the gap between germline ends came to 12 bases. Germline values: CDR1 LGHNT, CDR2 FRNRAP. CDR3: CASGLVDGRSSYNEQFF. DNA of the CDR3: TGTGCTAGTGGTTTGGTAGATGGGCGAAGCTCCTACAATGAGCAGTTCTTC.

Of note for this clonotype: A single base separates this from a much larger clone, so it may be a read error. J is TRBJ1-5 and V is TRBV27, with D unclear. CDR1 is MNHEY, CDR2 SMNVEV, per germline (reference sequence). This CDR3 has 13 residues. The CDR3 spells CATQVGPNRPQHF. The CDR3 DNA sequence: TGTGCCACCCAGGTTGGACCCAATCGGCCCCAGCATTTT.

Note on this clonotype: Being one base from a much bigger clone, this may be a read error. This chain joins TRBV7-1 and TRBJ1-2, with no clear D. TRBV7-1 is reported as an ORF; its role is uncertain. The CDR3 totals 17 residues. CDR3 DNA: TGTGCCAGCAGCCGTTACATTCACGAGGGAAAGACCTATGACTACACCTTC. Its translation is CASSRYIHEGKTYDYTF.

This clonotype came up a few times. J is TRBJ2-1 and V is TRBV28, with 10 bases that match TRBD2. Germline CDR1 reads MDHEN; CDR2 reads SYDVKM. This CDR3 is 15 amino acids long. V was pared by 11 bases and J by 4 bases, with 11 bases of the junction left unmatched. This chain's CDR3 is CASYSTSGVYNEQFF. In DNA, the CDR3 is TGTGCCTCCTACTCCACTAGCGGGGTGTACAATGAGCAGTTCTTC.

There are many counts of this clonotype. This chain links TRBV27 with TRBJ2-2; no firm D call. Germline CDR1 is MNHEY and CDR2 is SMNVEV (reference sequence). Trimming took 2 bases from V and 8 from J, leaving 9 bases between them. This CDR3 has 13 residues. This CDR3 is CASSLEITGELFF. The CDR3 region has the DNA TGTGCCAGCAGTTTAGAGATTACGGGGGAGCTGTTTTTT.

Points on this clonotype: A much larger clone is a single base away; this may be a read error. This sequence joins TRBV6-1 and TRBJ1-3; perhaps TRBD1 as D (6 bases). CDR3 length: 16 residues. CDR1 is MNHNS and CDR2 is SASEGT in the germline V gene. Trimming pared 5 bases from V and 2 bases from J, leaving 16 bases between. In DNA form, the CDR3 reads TGTGCCAGCAGTCCAAGGGGGTTGAATCCTGGAAACACCATATATTTT. Translated: CASSPRGLNPGNTIYF.

A word on this clonotype: A read error may explain this, as a much larger clone is one base away. V is TRBV5-1 and J is TRBJ1-2, with D perhaps TRBD1 (6 bases). Germline lookup yields CDR1 SGHRS and CDR2 YFSETQ. The CDR3 extends over 15 amino acids. V lost 0 bases, J lost 8 bases, and 17 bases lay in between. The CDR3 DNA reads TGCGCCAGCAGCTTGGATGGGGACACCTCTAAGGGCTACACCTTC. Translated: CASSLDGDTSKGYTF. The variable domain in full, completed from reference TRBV5-1 and TRBJ1-2, reads KAGVTQTPRYLIKTRGQQVTLSCSPISGHRSVSWYQQTPGQGLQFLFEYFSETQRNKGNFPGRFSGRQFSNSRSEMNVSTLELGDSALYLCASSLDGDTSKGYTFGSGTRLTVV.

Many counts were recorded for this clonotype. The chain recombines TRBV5-4 with TRBJ1-2; no clear D. This CDR3 has 16 residues. Germline CDR1 and CDR2: SGHNT and YYREEE (reference sequence). The V and J ends lost 7 bases and 4 bases respectively, with 23 bases between them. CDR3 sequence reads: CASSQNVPGKTYGYTF. CDR3 nucleotides: TGTGCCAGCTCACAAAACGTACCAGGAAAGACCTATGGCTACACCTTC.

This clonotype was observed at least ten times. The chain employs TRBV5-6 and TRBJ2-7; possibly TRBD1 or TRBD2 for D (5 bases each). Germline V gene lookup returns CDR1 SGHDT and CDR2 YYEEEE. Between the trimmed V and J ends, which lost 3 bases and 2 bases, there was a span of 12 bases. The CDR3 contains 14 residues. The CDR3 region is CASSWGTGTYEQYF. CDR3 in DNA: TGTGCCAGCAGCTGGGGGACGGGAACCTACGAGCAGTACTTC. The whole variable domain, filled in from reference TRBV5-6 and TRBJ2-7, reads DAGVTQSPTHLIKTRGQQVTLRCSPKSGHDTVSWYQQALGQGPQFIFQYYEEEERQRGNFPDRFSGHQFPNYSSELNVNALLLGDSALYLCASSWGTGTYEQYFGPGTRLTVT.

This clonotype came up once. A read error may be the cause here, since a much bigger clone is one base away. The V call is TRBV28, the J call TRBJ1-5, with D possibly matching TRBD1 (6 bases). CDR3 length: 14 residues. V was shortened by 7 bases and J by 5 bases, with 15 bases between the two germline ends. CDR1 is MDHEN, CDR2 SYDVKM, per germline. The CDR3 sequence: CASNAPGVDQPQHF. CDR3 sequence (DNA): TGTGCCAGCAATGCCCCAGGGGTAGATCAGCCCCAGCATTTT.

Regarding this clonotype: A clone one base away is much larger, so this may be a read error. The missing conserved phenylalanine or tryptophan at the end of this CDR3 makes a read error likely. The rearrangement links TRBV5-8 to TRBJ1-2; the D is unclear. The CDR3 contains 13 residues. Germline V gene lookup returns CDR1 SGHTS and CDR2 YDEGEE. Trimming cost V 1 base and J 2 bases, with 6 bases left between them. The CDR3 is CASSLTENYGYTL. CDR3 nucleotides: TGTGCCAGCAGCTTGACAGAGAACTATGGCTACACCCTC.

This clonotype was seen many times. One end of the junction varies from germline; a read error may be responsible. The rearrangement joins TRBV11-3 to TRBJ1-2; the D gene is possibly TRBD1 (5 bases). The CDR3 is 17 amino acids. Germline V gives CDR1 SGHNT, CDR2 YENEEA. This CDR3 is CASSRRDDLGKTYGYTF. The CDR3 DNA follows: TGTGCCAGCAGCAGGAGGGACGATCTCGGAAAGACCTATGGCTATACCTTC.

This clonotype was seen at least ten times. The V gene is TRBV3-1, the J gene TRBJ2-1; D is unresolved. CDR3 size: 15 residues. Trimming stripped 0 bases from V and 0 bases from J, with 6 bases between. Germline V gene data show CDR1 as LGHDT and CDR2 as YNNKEL (reference sequence). In nucleotides, the CDR3 is TGTGCCAGCAGCCAAGAACACTACTCCTACAATGAGCAGTTCTTC. Amino acid sequence: CASSQEHYSYNEQFF.

For this clonotype: This may stem from a read error, because a much larger clone lies one nucleotide away. V and J are TRBV28 and TRBJ2-3; D ambiguous. The CDR3 length is 13 residues. V was pared by 6 bases and J by 4 bases, with 11 bases between. Per the germline V gene, CDR1 is MDHEN and CDR2 is SYDVKM. In nucleotides, the CDR3 is TGTGCCAGCAGCAGAGCCAGCGCAGATACGCAGTATTTT. Translation gives CASSRASADTQYF.

In its sample, this clonotype was seen many times. The genes are TRBV2 and TRBJ2-7; 8 positions match TRBD1. The CDR3 runs to 14 residues. J gave up 4 bases and V 6 bases, and 8 bases lay outside the gene matches. Germline-derived CDR1 and CDR2 are SNHLY and FYNNEI. DNA of the CDR3: TGTGCCAGCAGCCCAGGGGGACAGGATTACGAGCAGTACTTC. The encoded protein is CASSPGGQDYEQYF.

In the case of this clonotype: One junction end does not reproduce the germline sequence, and a read error may be involved. This sequence joins TRBV6-2 or TRBV6-3 and TRBJ1-1, with D maybe TRBD1 (5 bases). This CDR3 comprises 18 residues. Germline values: CDR1 MNHEY, CDR2 SVGEGT. CDR3 sequence reads: CASRRGGARGKLNTETFF. In DNA form, the CDR3 reads TGTGCCAGCAGAAGGGGAGGAGCTCGTGGAAAGCTGAACACTGAAACTTTCTTT.

There are many counts of this clonotype. V is TRBV6-1 and J is TRBJ1-2; unclear D gene. Trimming removed 5 bases from V and 4 bases from J, with 23 bases in between. Germline lookup yields CDR1 MNHNS and CDR2 SASEGT. The CDR3 runs to 17 residues. CDR3 in amino acids: CASSHETECRKTYGYTF. CDR3 bases: TGTGCCAGCAGTCATGAAACGGAATGTAGAAAGACCTATGGCTACACCTTC.